This T cell receptor (beta chain) was recovered during a study of naive and memory T cell subsets. V lost 7 bases, J lost 2 bases, and 21 bases lay in between. CDR1 is WNHNN, CDR2 SYGVQD, per germline (reference sequence). This CDR3 has 16 residues. Whole-blood samples were roughly 2.3 ml of peripheral blood from healthy adult volunteers. Reverse transcription of blood and skin TCR RNA was primed at alpha and beta constant regions. Amplification of ligated cDNA took four PCR rounds with SP2 and nested alpha and beta constant primers. Using its own MiXCR run on the 5' RACE reads, TCRdb lists one record per CDR3 protein. This table holds approximately 27,000 distinct CDR3 sequences, approximately 20% found once. This clonotype was seen many times. Antigen: not known. Study-wide findings and caveats: The RNA method is potentially sensitive to activation and differentiation changes.

This clonotype was sampled from a female donor in good health. This sequence joins TRBV10-1 and TRBJ2-7, with D perhaps being TRBD1 or TRBD2 (5 bases each). The CDR3 region is CASTPLTGTQTYEQYF. In nucleotides, the CDR3 is TGCGCCAGCACTCCTTTAACCGGGACGCAGACCTACGAGCAGTACTTC.